One TCR beta chain is described in this entry. This sample stems from a study of cytomegalovirus exposure and HLA in healthy donors. Germline CDR1 SGHDT, CDR2 YYEEEE. The ends were cut back, 0 bases at V and 5 bases at J, with 14 bases in the middle. The CDR3 covers 16 residues. Sequenced by immunoSEQ multiplex PCR; TCRdb stores in-frame clones only, minus some. The sample holds about 150,000 clones, 70% to 90% seen once. The sequenced material came from PBMCs. The chain recombines TRBV5-6 with TRBJ2-2, with D maybe TRBD2 (6 bases). The TCR sequence derives from a woman between 18 and 29 years old in good health and CMV-seropositive. The CDR3 region is CASSLALVRGTGELFF. The CDR3 coding sequence is TGTGCCAGCAGCTTGGCCCTAGTCCGGGGGACCGGGGAGCTGTTTTTT.